A selection of T cell receptor beta chains follows, all from one sample in a study of beta chain features in type 1 diabetes. The method was immunoSEQ multiplex PCR; TCRdb's version includes in-frame clones alone and lacks a portion of them. The table lists approximately 170,000 clones, approximately 8.4% of them singletons, with approximately 2.3% in the top ten. The sample taken for sequencing was central memory CD4+ T cells from blood. These receptors were collected from a woman aged 18-29 years in good health. CDR3s include the opening cysteine and the closing phenylalanine or tryptophan. Fields, in order: CDR3 DNA, CDR3 protein, D gene, J gene, V gene, clone size. D genes are given only for firm matches. Clone size is not always given. Where it is, it says once, few, many or a class for expanded clones.

TGTGCCAGCAGTTCCCCCCGCTACGAGCAGTACTTC | CASSSPRYEQYF | . | TRBJ2-7 | TRBV28 | few
TGTGCCAGCTCGTTGACAGGGATAGTTCAGCCCCAGCATTTT | CASSLTGIVQPQHF | TRBD1 | TRBJ1-5 | TRBV18 | .
TGTGCCAGCAGCTTAGATGGTCGGGAGTCTCGAAAAAACAATGAGCAGTTCTTC | CASSLDGRESRKNNEQFF | . | TRBJ2-1 | TRBV7-2 | few
TGTGCCAGCTCACCACGAGCTGGGGGGTCGAACACTGAAGCTTTCTTT | CASSPRAGGSNTEAFF | . | TRBJ1-1 | TRBV18 | few
TGCGCCAGCAGCTCCCCGGACAGGGTCGTCCACGAGCAGTACTTC | CASSSPDRVVHEQYF | TRBD1 | TRBJ2-7 | TRBV5-1 | few
TGCGCCAGCAGACAGGGGCGGGACACCGGGGAGCTGTTTTTT | CASRQGRDTGELFF | TRBD1 | TRBJ2-2 | TRBV5-4 | .
TGCGCCAGCAGCTTGCTCGGCAGGGGATACACTGAAGCTTTCTTT | CASSLLGRGYTEAFF | . | TRBJ1-1 | TRBV5-1 | .
TGTGCCAGCAGTGAACAGGGGTTGAATGAGCAGTTCTTC | CASSEQGLNEQFF | . | TRBJ2-1 | TRBV6-1 | few
TGCAGCGTCGGGAGGGGACCAGATACGCAGTATTTT | CSVGRGPDTQYF | TRBD2 | TRBJ2-3 | TRBV29-1 | few
TGTGCCAGCAGCTTGTGGTCAGCGTCAGATACGCAGTATTTT | CASSLWSASDTQYF | . | TRBJ2-3 | TRBV5-4 | .
TGTGCCAGCAGCCCCTTTACACAGGGGGCGGATGAAGCTTTCTTT | CASSPFTQGADEAFF | TRBD1 | TRBJ1-1 | TRBV7-9 | few
TGCGCCAGCAGCTTCGGAGCGGGAGCCAAAAACATTCAGTACTTC | CASSFGAGAKNIQYF | . | TRBJ2-4 | TRBV5-1 | few
TGTGCCAGCAGTCCACAGGGGGCAGGTGAAGCTTTCTTT | CASSPQGAGEAFF | TRBD1 | TRBJ1-1 | TRBV7-2 | .
TGTGCCAGTCGCCCCAGAGGGCCAATATCCTACGAGCAGTACTTC | CASRPRGPISYEQYF | . | TRBJ2-7 | TRBV6-1 | .
TGTGCCACCAGACAGGCGACGAACACTGAAGCTTTCTTT | CATRQATNTEAFF | . | TRBJ1-1 | TRBV2 | .
TGCGCCAGCAGCTGGGGCGCGGGCGGGAACACAGATACGCAGTATTTT | CASSWGAGGNTDTQYF | . | TRBJ2-3 | TRBV5-1 | .
TGTGCCATATCAGGGGGCGCAGGGAATTCACCCCTCCACTTT | CAISGGAGNSPLHF | TRBD1 | TRBJ1-6 | TRBV7-9 | .
TGTGCCAGCAGCCTCACTATGTGGAACACCGGGGAGCTGTTTTTT | CASSLTMWNTGELFF | . | TRBJ2-2 | TRBV5-4 | .
TGTGCCAGCAGCGAGACGACGGGCTCTGGAAACACCATATATTTT | CASSETTGSGNTIYF | . | TRBJ1-3 | TRBV9 | few
TGTGCCAGCAGTTTCAGGGGAACCACAGATACGCAGTATTTT | CASSFRGTTDTQYF | . | TRBJ2-3 | TRBV6-5 | .
TGTGCCAGCTCACCCAGCGGGTCCCAAGAGACCCAGTACTTC | CASSPSGSQETQYF | . | TRBJ2-5 | TRBV18 | few
TGTGCCAGCAGCCGCGGACTAGCGGGGTACAATGAGCAGTTCTTC | CASSRGLAGYNEQFF | TRBD2 | TRBJ2-1 | TRBV7-9 | few
TGTGCCAGCAGCGGACTAGCGGGATCGAACACCGGGGAGCTGTTTTTT | CASSGLAGSNTGELFF | TRBD2 | TRBJ2-2 | TRBV5-4 | many
TGTGCCAGCAGCTTTGGCATCTCGGATACGCAGTATTTT | CASSFGISDTQYF | . | TRBJ2-3 | TRBV7-2 | .
TGTGCCAGCAGCCGATCCGGGACAGGGGGAGATGAGCAGTTCTTC | CASSRSGTGGDEQFF | TRBD1 | TRBJ2-1 | TRBV4-2 | few
TGTGCCAGCAGCCCGGGGACTAACACTGAAGCTTTCTTT | CASSPGTNTEAFF | . | TRBJ1-1 | TRBV7-8 | few
TGTGCCAGCAGCGTACGGGACAGGGGGTGGAATGAGCAGTTCTTC | CASSVRDRGWNEQFF | TRBD1 | TRBJ2-1 | TRBV9 | .
TGTGCCAGCAGCCCCGCCAGAGGACTGGAAGGCACAGATACGCAGTATTTT | CASSPARGLEGTDTQYF | . | TRBJ2-3 | TRBV7-9 | few
TGTGCCTGGAGAGGCTCGGGCGGGACTTTTGAGACCCAGTACTTC | CAWRGSGGTFETQYF | . | TRBJ2-5 | TRBV30 | .
TGTGCCAGCAGCTTAGATGGAGAGCGGGGGTTTACAGATACGCAGTATTTT | CASSLDGERGFTDTQYF | TRBD2 | TRBJ2-3 | TRBV11-2 | few
TGTGCCAGCAGCTTCGGGTACAGGACCTACGAGCAGTACTTC | CASSFGYRTYEQYF | . | TRBJ2-7 | TRBV11-2 | .
TGCGCCAGCAATCGACAGGGGGCGGACGATGGCTACACCTTC | CASNRQGADDGYTF | TRBD1 | TRBJ1-2 | TRBV5-1 | .